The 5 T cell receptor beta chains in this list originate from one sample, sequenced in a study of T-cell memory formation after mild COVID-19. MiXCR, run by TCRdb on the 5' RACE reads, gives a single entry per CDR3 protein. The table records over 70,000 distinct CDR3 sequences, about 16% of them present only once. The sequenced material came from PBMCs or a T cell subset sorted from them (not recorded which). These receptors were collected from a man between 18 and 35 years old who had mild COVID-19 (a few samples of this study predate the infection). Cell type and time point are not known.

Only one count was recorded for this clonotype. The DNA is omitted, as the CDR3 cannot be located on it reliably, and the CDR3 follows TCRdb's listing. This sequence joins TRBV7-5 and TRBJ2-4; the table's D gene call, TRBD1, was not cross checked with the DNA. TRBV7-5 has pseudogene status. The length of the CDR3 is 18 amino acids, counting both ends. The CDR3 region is CISVPEARGILAKNIQYF.

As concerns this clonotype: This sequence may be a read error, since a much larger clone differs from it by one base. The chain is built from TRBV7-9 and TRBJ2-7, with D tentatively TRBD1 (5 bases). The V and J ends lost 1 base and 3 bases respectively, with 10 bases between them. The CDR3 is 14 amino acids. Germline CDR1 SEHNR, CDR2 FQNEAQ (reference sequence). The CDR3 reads CASSLGGMDYEQYV. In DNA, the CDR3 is TGTGCCAGCAGCTTAGGGGGCATGGACTACGAGCAGTACGTC.

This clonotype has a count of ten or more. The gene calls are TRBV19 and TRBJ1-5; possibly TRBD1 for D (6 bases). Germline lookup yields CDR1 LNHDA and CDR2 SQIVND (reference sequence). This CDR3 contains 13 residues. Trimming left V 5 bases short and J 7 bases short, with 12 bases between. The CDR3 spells CASSAQGRQPQHF. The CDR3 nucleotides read TGTGCCAGTAGTGCACAGGGTAGGCAGCCCCAGCATTTT.

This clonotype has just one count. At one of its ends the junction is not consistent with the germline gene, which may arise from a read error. In DNA, the CDR3 is TGTGACAGCAGCGCCCAGCTCCGCTGGGGTTCAGATACGCAGTATTTT. It yields the protein CDSSAQLRWGSDTQYF. V is TRBV7-2 and J is TRBJ2-3; D not certain. Per the germline V gene, CDR1 is SGHTA and CDR2 is FQGNSA. CDR3 size: 16 residues.

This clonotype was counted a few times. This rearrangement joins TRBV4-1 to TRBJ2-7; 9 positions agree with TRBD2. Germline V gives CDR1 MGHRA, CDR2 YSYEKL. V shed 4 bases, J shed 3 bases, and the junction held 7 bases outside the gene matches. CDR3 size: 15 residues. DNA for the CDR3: TGCGCCAGCAGCCCCACCGGACTAGCGAACTACGAGCAGTACTTC. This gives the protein CASSPTGLANYEQYF.